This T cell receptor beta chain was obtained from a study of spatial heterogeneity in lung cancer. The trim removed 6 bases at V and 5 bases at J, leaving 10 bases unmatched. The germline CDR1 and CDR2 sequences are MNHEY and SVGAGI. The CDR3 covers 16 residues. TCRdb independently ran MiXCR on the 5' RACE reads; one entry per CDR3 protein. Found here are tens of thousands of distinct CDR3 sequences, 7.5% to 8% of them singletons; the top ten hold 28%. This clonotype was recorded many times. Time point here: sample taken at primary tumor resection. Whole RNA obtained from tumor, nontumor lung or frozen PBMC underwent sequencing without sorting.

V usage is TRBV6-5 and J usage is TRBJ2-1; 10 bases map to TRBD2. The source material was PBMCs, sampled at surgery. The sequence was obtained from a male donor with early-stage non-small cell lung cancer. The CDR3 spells CASRPVSGGKDNEQFF. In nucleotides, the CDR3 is TGTGCCAGCAGGCCCGTTAGCGGGGGGAAAGACAATGAGCAGTTCTTC.